This T cell receptor beta chain was recorded in a study of T cells in Graves' hyperthyroidism and ophthalmopathy. Findings and limits, study-wide: Model-based prediction identified ophthalmopathy a median around seven months prior to its onset. Peripheral blood also featured most of the thyroid clonotypes expanded above 0.001.

A word on this clonotype: Antigen specificity is unknown.

The source material, RNA transcripts, was used to amplify TCR beta CDR3 regions. An initial round of RT-PCR targeting the TCR CDR3 relied on the HTBI primer set. TCRdb used MiXCR to reprocess the multiplex PCR reads, holding one entry per CDR3 protein. The sample holds about 290,000 distinct CDR3 sequences, approximately 12% seen once. Orbital computed tomography, thyroid ultrasound, serum thyroxine and TRAb, and clinical symptoms together informed the diagnoses. Progressors' blood was drawn at hyperthyroidism diagnosis, before ophthalmopathy symptoms. CDR1 is LGHNA, CDR2 YSLEER, per germline. V gave up 2 bases and J gave up 6 bases; unmatched junction bases: 16. The CDR3 contains 18 residues.

The V and J genes are TRBV4-3 and TRBJ2-1; 7 bases are a match to TRBD2. Sequencing input: blood. The clonotype originates from a woman aged 30 to 39 with Graves' hyperthyroidism that later progressed to Graves' ophthalmopathy. The CDR3 loop reads CASSQTRPPAGPFNEQFF. DNA for the CDR3: TGCGCCAGCAGCCAAACCCGCCCCCCAGCGGGGCCCTTCAATGAGCAGTTCTTC.